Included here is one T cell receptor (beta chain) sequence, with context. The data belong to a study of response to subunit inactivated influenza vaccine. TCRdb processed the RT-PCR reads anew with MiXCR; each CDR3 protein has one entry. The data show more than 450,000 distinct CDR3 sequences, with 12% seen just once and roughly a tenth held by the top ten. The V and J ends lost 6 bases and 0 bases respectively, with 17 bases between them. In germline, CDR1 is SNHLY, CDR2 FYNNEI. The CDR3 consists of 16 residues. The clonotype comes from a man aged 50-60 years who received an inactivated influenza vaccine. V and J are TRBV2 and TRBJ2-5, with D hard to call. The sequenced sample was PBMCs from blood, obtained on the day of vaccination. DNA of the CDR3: TGTGCCAGCAGAAAACGGGCGATCAACGACCAAGAGACCCAGTACTTC. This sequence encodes CASRKRAINDQETQYF.